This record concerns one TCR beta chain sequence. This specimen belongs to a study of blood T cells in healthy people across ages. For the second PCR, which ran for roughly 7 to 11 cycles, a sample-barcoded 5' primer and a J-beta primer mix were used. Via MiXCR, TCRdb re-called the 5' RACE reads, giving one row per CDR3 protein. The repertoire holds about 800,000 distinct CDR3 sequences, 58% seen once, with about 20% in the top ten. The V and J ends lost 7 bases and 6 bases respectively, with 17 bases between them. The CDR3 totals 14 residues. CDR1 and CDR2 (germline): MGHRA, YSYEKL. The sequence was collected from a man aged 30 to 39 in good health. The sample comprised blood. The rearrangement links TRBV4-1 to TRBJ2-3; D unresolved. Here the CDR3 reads CASTPGPSGDTQYF. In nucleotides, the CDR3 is TGCGCCAGCACTCCTGGCCCTTCGGGTGATACGCAGTATTTT.